Listed below are T cell receptor beta chains from one sample, sequenced in a study of tumor-infiltrating lymphocytes in oesophageal squamous cell carcinoma. TCRdb called the PCR reads again in MiXCR, with one record for every CDR3 protein. The repertoire holds roughly 13,000 distinct CDR3 sequences, approximately 50% seen once, with about 14% in the top ten. Sequenced: blood. These receptors were obtained from a male donor with esophageal squamous cell carcinoma. CDR3s include the opening cysteine and the closing phenylalanine or tryptophan. Each record gives: clone size, J gene, CDR3 length, D gene, V gene, CDR3 protein, CDR3 DNA. A D gene is named only where the DNA matches it firmly. A clone size is listed for some rows: how often the clone was seen (once, few, many), or a class if it is expanded.

clone size: -
J gene: TRBJ2-7
CDR3 length: 18
D gene: -
V gene: TRBV28
CDR3 protein: CASSEFTQTGGVVGELYF
CDR3 DNA: TGTGCCAGCAGTGAATTTACCCAGACAGGAGGTGTTGTCGGGGAGCTGTACTTC

clone size: few
J gene: TRBJ1-1
CDR3 length: 13
D gene: -
V gene: TRBV7-2
CDR3 protein: CASSLQGAAEAFF
CDR3 DNA: TGTGCCAGCAGTTTGCAGGGCGCGGCTGAAGCTTTCTTT

clone size: medium-sized
J gene: TRBJ2-2
CDR3 length: 12
D gene: TRBD2
V gene: TRBV28
CDR3 protein: CASSISGRELFF
CDR3 DNA: TGTGCCAGCAGTATTAGCGGGAGGGAGCTGTTTTTT

clone size: -
J gene: TRBJ2-3
CDR3 length: 16
D gene: TRBD1
V gene: TRBV11-3
CDR3 protein: CASSVTGTGGSDTQYF
CDR3 DNA: TGTGCCAGCAGCGTGACCGGGACAGGGGGTTCAGATACGCAGTATTTT

clone size: few
J gene: TRBJ2-1
CDR3 length: 14
D gene: TRBD2
V gene: TRBV12-3/TRBV12-4
CDR3 protein: CASRESGRDNEQFF
CDR3 DNA: TGTGCCAGCAGAGAGAGCGGGAGGGACAATGAGCAGTTCTTC

clone size: many
J gene: TRBJ2-2
CDR3 length: 15
D gene: TRBD1
V gene: TRBV7-9
CDR3 protein: CASSPGTGVTGELFF
CDR3 DNA: TGTGCCAGCAGCCCCGGGACAGGGGTCACCGGGGAGCTGTTTTTT

clone size: -
J gene: TRBJ2-7
CDR3 length: 15
D gene: -
V gene: TRBV7-2
CDR3 protein: CASSLGGTYNSPLHF
CDR3 DNA: TGTGCCAGCAGCTTAGGGGGGACTTATAATTCACCCCTCCACTTC

clone size: -
J gene: TRBJ2-3
CDR3 length: 15
D gene: -
V gene: TRBV7-8
CDR3 protein: CASSLGEGIGFTQYF
CDR3 DNA: TGTGCCAGCAGCTTGGGGGAAGGGATCGGGTTTACGCAGTATTTT

clone size: few
J gene: TRBJ2-7
CDR3 length: 15
D gene: TRBD2
V gene: TRBV6-1
CDR3 protein: CASSQPGLAGLEQYF
CDR3 DNA: TGTGCCAGCAGTCAACCGGGACTAGCGGGACTCGAGCAGTACTTC

clone size: many
J gene: TRBJ2-5
CDR3 length: 18
D gene: TRBD1
V gene: TRBV24-1
CDR3 protein: CATSDEISGTGGGNEQYF
CDR3 DNA: TGTGCCACCAGTGATGAAATCTCCGGGACAGGGGGCGGCAATGAGCAGTACTTC

clone size: few
J gene: TRBJ2-1
CDR3 length: 17
D gene: TRBD2
V gene: TRBV7-8
CDR3 protein: CASSPLLLAGFYNEQFF
CDR3 DNA: TGTGCCAGCAGCCCCCTGCTCCTAGCGGGGTTCTACAATGAGCAGTTCTTC

clone size: many
J gene: TRBJ2-4
CDR3 length: 15
D gene: -
V gene: TRBV19
CDR3 protein: CASSTPGGAKNIQYF
CDR3 DNA: TGTGCCAGTAGTACGCCCGGGGGAGCCAAAAACATTCAGTACTTC

clone size: large
J gene: TRBJ2-3
CDR3 length: 13
D gene: -
V gene: TRBV7-2
CDR3 protein: CASSGNFADTQYF
CDR3 DNA: TGTGCCAGCAGCGGCAACTTTGCAGATACGCAGTATTTT

clone size: -
J gene: TRBJ2-5
CDR3 length: 15
D gene: -
V gene: TRBV11-2
CDR3 protein: CASSLGWGTQETQYF
CDR3 DNA: TGTGCCAGCAGCTTAGGGTGGGGGACCCAAGAGACCCAGTACTTC

clone size: -
J gene: TRBJ2-3
CDR3 length: 13
D gene: -
V gene: TRBV10-3
CDR3 protein: CAKSKGTADTQYF
CDR3 DNA: TGTGCCAAGTCTAAAGGAACTGCAGATACGCAGTATTTT

clone size: -
J gene: TRBJ2-5
CDR3 length: 16
D gene: -
V gene: TRBV7-3
CDR3 protein: CASSRTGARGQETQYF
CDR3 DNA: TGTGCCAGCAGCCGGACTGGGGCACGGGGACAAGAGACCCAGTACTTC

clone size: once
J gene: TRBJ2-7
CDR3 length: 14
D gene: -
V gene: TRBV28
CDR3 protein: CASSIPGYSYEQYF
CDR3 DNA: TGTGCCAGCAGTATACCCGGGTACTCCTACGAGCAGTACTTC

clone size: once
J gene: TRBJ1-3
CDR3 length: 14
D gene: -
V gene: TRBV7-8
CDR3 protein: CASRLGGTGNTIYF
CDR3 DNA: TGTGCCAGCAGACTAGGAGGGACTGGAAACACCATATATTTT

clone size: -
J gene: TRBJ1-3
CDR3 length: 14
D gene: -
V gene: TRBV7-2
CDR3 protein: CASSLDSSGNTIYF
CDR3 DNA: TGTGCCAGCAGCTTAGACAGCTCTGGAAACACCATATATTTT

clone size: -
J gene: TRBJ2-7
CDR3 length: 15
D gene: TRBD2
V gene: TRBV7-2
CDR3 protein: CASSLMSSGSVAQYF
CDR3 DNA: TGTGCCAGCAGCTTAATGTCTAGCGGGAGTGTGGCGCAGTACTTC

clone size: -
J gene: TRBJ2-1
CDR3 length: 12
D gene: -
V gene: TRBV19
CDR3 protein: CASSADSDEQFF
CDR3 DNA: TGTGCCAGTAGTGCCGATAGCGATGAGCAGTTCTTC

clone size: -
J gene: TRBJ2-7
CDR3 length: 11
D gene: -
V gene: TRBV6-5
CDR3 protein: CASRGSIEQYF
CDR3 DNA: TGTGCCAGCAGGGGCAGTATCGAGCAGTACTTC

clone size: many
J gene: TRBJ2-7
CDR3 length: 14
D gene: TRBD1
V gene: TRBV28
CDR3 protein: CASRQTGGSYEQYF
CDR3 DNA: TGTGCCAGCAGACAAACAGGGGGTAGCTACGAGCAGTACTTC

clone size: -
J gene: TRBJ1-5
CDR3 length: 14
D gene: -
V gene: TRBV28
CDR3 protein: CASSPPDRRQPQHF
CDR3 DNA: TGTGCCAGCAGTCCCCCAGACAGGAGACAGCCCCAGCATTTT

clone size: -
J gene: TRBJ2-7
CDR3 length: 13
D gene: TRBD1
V gene: TRBV7-2
CDR3 protein: CASSPGQGDEQYF
CDR3 DNA: TGTGCCAGCAGCCCCGGACAGGGGGACGAGCAGTACTTC

clone size: once
J gene: TRBJ1-4
CDR3 length: 8
D gene: -
V gene: TRBV6-1
CDR3 protein: CASTEAVF
CDR3 DNA: TGTGCCAGCACTGAAGCCGTTTTT

clone size: -
J gene: TRBJ2-7
CDR3 length: 14
D gene: -
V gene: TRBV7-8
CDR3 protein: CASSRTAASYEQYF
CDR3 DNA: TGTGCCAGCAGCCGCACGGCGGCGTCCTACGAGCAGTACTTC

clone size: -
J gene: TRBJ2-2
CDR3 length: 15
D gene: -
V gene: TRBV12-3/TRBV12-4
CDR3 protein: CASRPGLLVVGELFF
CDR3 DNA: TGTGCCAGCAGGCCGGGACTTTTGGTCGTCGGGGAGCTGTTTTTT

clone size: many
J gene: TRBJ2-5
CDR3 length: 15
D gene: TRBD2
V gene: TRBV7-2
CDR3 protein: CASSLATSGGETQYF
CDR3 DNA: TGTGCCAGCAGCTTAGCAACTAGCGGGGGAGAGACCCAGTACTTC

clone size: -
J gene: TRBJ2-3
CDR3 length: 14
D gene: -
V gene: TRBV6-2/TRBV6-3
CDR3 protein: CASTYQGRGDTQYF
CDR3 DNA: TGTGCCAGCACCTACCAGGGGCGAGGAGATACGCAGTATTTT

clone size: once
J gene: TRBJ2-7
CDR3 length: 14
D gene: TRBD1
V gene: TRBV12-3/TRBV12-4
CDR3 protein: CASSPDRDSYEQYF
CDR3 DNA: TGTGCCAGCAGTCCAGACAGGGACTCCTACGAGCAGTACTTC

clone size: -
J gene: TRBJ2-3
CDR3 length: 15
D gene: -
V gene: TRBV6-5
CDR3 protein: CASSESSARKDEQYF
CDR3 DNA: TGTGCCAGCAGTGAAAGCTCAGCACGGAAAGACGAGCAGTATTTT

clone size: -
J gene: TRBJ1-5
CDR3 length: 13
D gene: TRBD1
V gene: TRBV6-2/TRBV6-3
CDR3 protein: CASSYTGVQPQHF
CDR3 DNA: TGTGCCAGCAGTTACACAGGGGTTCAGCCCCAGCATTTT

clone size: medium-sized
J gene: TRBJ1-6
CDR3 length: 14
D gene: -
V gene: TRBV7-3
CDR3 protein: CASSLQGSDSPLHF
CDR3 DNA: TGTGCCAGCAGCTTACAGGGGTCGGATTCACCCCTCCACTTT

clone size: -
J gene: TRBJ2-3
CDR3 length: 14
D gene: TRBD2
V gene: TRBV20-1
CDR3 protein: CSAPDLAGADTQYF
CDR3 DNA: TGCAGTGCTCCGGATCTAGCGGGAGCAGATACGCAGTATTTT

clone size: many
J gene: TRBJ2-1
CDR3 length: 14
D gene: TRBD2
V gene: TRBV7-2
CDR3 protein: CASSPRGGMNEQFF
CDR3 DNA: TGTGCCAGCAGCCCCCGCGGGGGAATGAATGAGCAGTTCTTC

clone size: -
J gene: TRBJ1-2
CDR3 length: 15
D gene: -
V gene: TRBV7-6
CDR3 protein: CASSRGTERNYGYTF
CDR3 DNA: TGTGCCAGCAGCCGAGGGACTGAGAGGAACTATGGCTACACCTTC

clone size: many
J gene: TRBJ2-1
CDR3 length: 15
D gene: -
V gene: TRBV7-2
CDR3 protein: CASSLYSGTYNEQFF
CDR3 DNA: TGTGCCAGCAGCTTATACTCCGGAACCTACAATGAGCAGTTCTTC

clone size: many
J gene: TRBJ1-5
CDR3 length: 15
D gene: TRBD1
V gene: TRBV5-1
CDR3 protein: CASSLSSGGSQPQHF
CDR3 DNA: TGCGCCAGCAGCTTGAGTTCAGGGGGTTCTCAGCCCCAGCATTTT

clone size: -
J gene: TRBJ2-7
CDR3 length: 17
D gene: -
V gene: TRBV27
CDR3 protein: CASRTNPGTLSSYEQYF
CDR3 DNA: TGTGCCAGCAGGACTAATCCCGGGACTCTCAGCTCCTACGAGCAGTACTTC

clone size: -
J gene: TRBJ2-1
CDR3 length: 12
D gene: -
V gene: TRBV7-2
CDR3 protein: CASSLRMHEQFF
CDR3 DNA: TGTGCCAGCAGCTTAAGGATGCACGAGCAGTTCTTC

clone size: few
J gene: TRBJ2-3
CDR3 length: 17
D gene: TRBD1
V gene: TRBV7-2
CDR3 protein: CASSLVGTGGFTDTQYF
CDR3 DNA: TGTGCCAGCAGCTTAGTTGGGACAGGGGGTTTCACAGATACGCAGTATTTT

clone size: many
J gene: TRBJ1-1
CDR3 length: 15
D gene: -
V gene: TRBV7-3
CDR3 protein: CASSLSGGMNTEAFF
CDR3 DNA: TGTGCCAGCAGCTTAAGTGGGGGGATGAACACTGAAGCTTTCTTT

clone size: once
J gene: TRBJ1-1
CDR3 length: 12
D gene: -
V gene: TRBV7-2
CDR3 protein: CASSFLRTAAFF
CDR3 DNA: TGTGCCAGCAGCTTTCTACGAACTGCAGCTTTCTTT

clone size: many
J gene: TRBJ1-4
CDR3 length: 13
D gene: -
V gene: TRBV6-1
CDR3 protein: CASTAWLGEKLFF
CDR3 DNA: TGTGCCAGCACGGCATGGCTAGGGGAAAAACTGTTTTTT

clone size: medium-sized
J gene: TRBJ2-1
CDR3 length: 17
D gene: -
V gene: TRBV7-2
CDR3 protein: CASSSPLGGGTYNEQFF
CDR3 DNA: TGTGCCAGCAGCTCGCCCCTTGGGGGAGGTACCTACAATGAGCAGTTCTTC

clone size: -
J gene: TRBJ1-4
CDR3 length: 13
D gene: -
V gene: TRBV7-2
CDR3 protein: CASSPFPDEKLFF
CDR3 DNA: TGTGCCAGCAGCCCATTCCCGGATGAAAAACTGTTTTTT